The 24 T cell receptor beta chains given below trace back to one sample, sequenced in a study of Ad26.COV2.S vaccination and SARS-CoV-2 variants. Treatment indicated: around 19 received Ad26.COV2.S at low or high dose, single or two shots; several received placebo; per-sample allocation not given. Specimens were obtained on day 63 following the first vaccine or placebo injection. TCRdb's table, derived via immunoSEQ multiplex PCR, lists solely in-frame clones and lacks some. The repertoire has some 370,000 clones, about four fifths of them found once; the top ten carry roughly 7.4%. The sample consisted of peripheral blood, taken in a trial of Ad26.COV2.S vaccine versus placebo. All receptors come from a person between 18 and 59 years old who received the Ad26.COV2.S COVID-19 vaccine or a placebo.

The chain employs TRBV5-1 and TRBJ2-5; D may correspond to TRBD1 or TRBD2 (6 bases each). The CDR3 is 15 amino acids. V lost 0 bases and J 5 bases, leaving 14 bases between the germline ends. CDR1 is SGHRS, CDR2 YFSETQ, per germline. The CDR3 loop reads CASSLDSRRGETQYF. CDR3 DNA sequence: TGCGCCAGCAGCTTGGACTCGAGGAGGGGGGAGACCCAGTACTTC.

This clone was observed a handful of times. The CDR3 coding sequence is TGTGCCAGCAGCTTGTGGGCAGCGGATAACTATGGCTACACCTTC. Translation gives CASSLWAADNYGYTF. The gene calls are TRBV5-8 and TRBJ1-2; D is ambiguous. With 1 base removed from V and 1 base from J, the gap between germline ends came to 11 bases. The CDR3 totals 15 residues. Germline CDR1 is SGHTS and CDR2 is YDEGEE.

V gene TRBV2 combines with J gene TRBJ2-3; tentative D call: TRBD1 (6 bases). The germline gives CDR1 SNHLY, CDR2 FYNNEI. The V end lost 7 bases, the J end lost 4 bases, and 6 bases lay between the germline ends. This CDR3 has 11 residues. The CDR3 DNA reads as TGTGCCAGCAAGGGGGCAGATACGCAGTATTTT. This encodes CASKGADTQYF.

V usage is TRBV18 and J usage is TRBJ1-4, with D possibly matching TRBD1 (6 bases). V was pared by 3 bases and J by 8 bases, with 13 bases between. The CDR3 has 14 amino acids. Germline CDR1 KGHSH, CDR2 LQKENI. CDR3 protein: CASSPRGGQEKLFF. The CDR3 DNA follows: TGTGCCAGCTCACCTCGTGGGGGGCAGGAAAAACTGTTTTTT.

This chain joins TRBV7-6 and TRBJ1-3; TRBD1 might be the D (5 bases). V was cut by 5 bases and J by 7 bases, with 24 bases left in between. Germline CDR1 is SGHVS and CDR2 is FNYEAQ. CDR3 length: 17 residues. In DNA form, the CDR3 reads TGTGCCAGCAGCCTTCACGGGGAGGCAGGGAGGTTGAACACCATATATTTT. The encoded protein is CASSLHGEAGRLNTIYF.

The chain carries TRBV5-8 and TRBJ1-2; D ambiguous. CDR1 and CDR2 from the germline V gene are SGHTS and YDEGEE. Trimming took 1 base from V and 4 from J, leaving 5 bases between them. The CDR3 has 12 amino acids. Here the CDR3 reads CASSLPVYGYTF. The DNA of the CDR3 is TGTGCCAGCAGCTTGCCTGTCTATGGCTACACCTTC.

J is TRBJ2-4 and V is TRBV5-4; TRBD2 might be the D (5 bases). The CDR3 runs 15 residues. V was shortened by 0 bases and J by 7 bases, with 14 bases between the two germline ends. Germline V gene lookup returns CDR1 SGHNT and CDR2 YYREEE (reference sequence). The CDR3 nucleotides are TGTGCCAGCAGCTTGGATTGGGGAGATGGGAACATTCAGTACTTC. Its translation is CASSLDWGDGNIQYF.

V gene TRBV5-1 combines with J gene TRBJ2-7; 9 bases are shared with TRBD1. The V gene end was trimmed by 1 base and the J gene end by 6 bases; junction bases not matched to a gene: 17. CDR3 length: 18 residues. CDR1 and CDR2 from the germline V gene are SGHRS and YFSETQ. CDR3 in amino acids: CASSLPPGQGVGAFEQYF. The CDR3 nucleotides are TGCGCCAGCAGCTTGCCGCCGGGACAGGGTGTGGGAGCTTTCGAGCAGTACTTC.

The chain is built from TRBV4-1 and TRBJ2-7; possible D gene TRBD2, 5 bases. Germline V lookup: CDR1 MGHRA, CDR2 YSYEKL. V lost 4 bases to trimming and J lost 5 bases, with 15 bases between them. CDR3 size: 14 residues. This CDR3 is CASSPGLMGHEQYF. As DNA, the CDR3 is TGCGCCAGCAGCCCAGGACTGATGGGTCACGAGCAGTACTTC.

This chain links TRBV28 with TRBJ1-3; D perhaps matches TRBD1 (5 bases). This CDR3 is built from 11 residues. Germline V gene data show CDR1 as MDHEN and CDR2 as SYDVKM. With 6 bases removed from V and 8 bases from J, the gap between germline ends came to 8 bases. The CDR3 loop reads CASSPGDTIYF. The CDR3 DNA follows: TGTGCCAGCAGCCCGGGGGACACCATATATTTT.

This rearrangement joins TRBV19 to TRBJ1-1; a possible D gene is TRBD1 (5 bases). Trimming stripped 6 bases from V and 10 bases from J, with 12 bases between. This CDR3 comprises 11 residues. Germline CDR1 reads LNHDA; CDR2 reads SQIVND (reference sequence). DNA of the CDR3: TGTGCCAGTAGGAAAGGGGACGGAGCTTTCTTT. Its protein product is CASRKGDGAFF.

V is TRBV6-2 or TRBV6-3 and J is TRBJ2-3, with D hard to call. V was trimmed by 4 bases and J by 1 base, leaving 9 bases between them. CDR1 is MNHEY and CDR2 is SVGEGT in the germline V gene. The length of the CDR3 is 14 residues. CDR3 nucleotide sequence: TGTGCCAGCAGTTTAAGGGTGGGCACAGATACGCAGTATTTT. Residues: CASSLRVGTDTQYF.

The V and J genes are TRBV7-8 and TRBJ2-5; the match to TRBD2 covers 11 bases. Trimming took 4 bases from V and 5 from J; bases not matched to a gene: 9. Germline assignment: CDR1 SGHVS and CDR2 FQNEAQ. The CDR3 extends over 16 amino acids. CDR3 nucleotides: TGTGCCAGCAGCTCGTATACTAGCGGGGGCGGGGAGACCCAGTACTTC. The encoded protein is CASSSYTSGGGETQYF.

This chain links TRBV7-2 with TRBJ1-2; 7 bases are shared with TRBD1. CDR1 and CDR2 from the germline V gene are SGHTA and FQGNSA. This CDR3 spans 15 amino acids. V lost 1 base to trimming and J lost 5 bases; unmatched junction nucleotides: 7. The CDR3 coding sequence is TGTGCCAGCAGCTTAGGCGTCAGGGGGAGTTATGGCTACACCTTC. This translates into CASSLGVRGSYGYTF.

This chain uses TRBV4-3 with TRBJ2-7; D possibly corresponds to TRBD1 (5 bases). The ends were cut back, 0 bases at V and 2 bases at J, with 11 bases in the middle. This CDR3 has 15 amino acids. The V gene's germline CDR1 is LGHNA and CDR2 YSLEER. The CDR3 spells CASSQDDRRTYEQYF. Written as DNA, the CDR3 is TGCGCCAGCAGCCAAGACGACAGAAGAACCTACGAGCAGTACTTC.

The V and J genes are TRBV7-2 and TRBJ2-1; TRBD2 aligns across 10 bases. With 9 bases clipped from V and 5 bases from J, the junction kept 19 bases outside the gene matches. In germline, CDR1 is SGHTA, CDR2 FQGNSA. CDR3 size: 18 residues. The CDR3, as DNA: TGTGCCAGGATTCGGGGGCTAGCGGGGGAGTTGCAGGACAATGAGCAGTTCTTC. Protein product: CARIRGLAGELQDNEQFF.

Ten or more counts support this clone. This chain links TRBV30 with TRBJ1-1; D is uncertain. This CDR3 has 14 residues. The germline V gene encodes CDR1 GTSNPN and CDR2 SVGIG (reference sequence). V shed 4 bases and J shed 3 bases, with 15 bases lying between them. The chain's CDR3 is CAWNPFYGDTEAFF. In nucleotides, the CDR3 is TGTGCCTGGAACCCATTCTATGGGGACACTGAAGCTTTCTTT.

The J gene is TRBJ1-1, the V gene TRBV6-6; 9 bases match TRBD1. V lost 4 bases, J lost 5 bases, and 5 bases stayed unmatched. Germline V gene data show CDR1 as MNHNY and CDR2 as SVGAGI (reference sequence). CDR3 length: 14 amino acids. The CDR3: CASSLQGASTEAFF. CDR3 in DNA: TGTGCCAGCAGTTTACAGGGGGCAAGTACTGAAGCTTTCTTT.

The chain employs TRBV23-1 and TRBJ1-4, with a tentative D call TRBD1 (5 bases). TRBV23-1 carries the ORF label, with uncertain function. Trimming took off 7 bases at V and 8 bases at J, with 17 bases between the two ends. The CDR3 extends over 14 amino acids. The CDR3 DNA sequence: TGCGCCAGCATAAAGGGGAAGGTAGAAGAAAAACTGTTTTTT. Encoded protein: CASIKGKVEEKLFF.

The chain carries TRBV28 and TRBJ2-5, with 10 bases matching TRBD2. This CDR3 is built from 14 residues. The V segment lost 8 bases and the J segment 4 bases; nucleotides outside the gene matches: 7. Germline lookup yields CDR1 MDHEN and CDR2 SYDVKM. The CDR3 loop is CASLSGGAGETQYF. CDR3 nucleotides: TGTGCCAGCTTAAGCGGGGGGGCCGGAGAGACCCAGTACTTC.

V is TRBV3-1 (or the pseudogene TRBV3-2) and J is TRBJ2-7; 11 bases are a match to TRBD2. V lost 4 bases, J lost 2 bases, and 7 bases stayed unmatched. The CDR3 runs to 16 residues. Germline V lookup: CDR1 LGHDT, CDR2 YNNKEL (reference sequence). The CDR3 spells CASSLGKGLAAYEQYF. Written as DNA, the CDR3 is TGTGCCAGCAGCCTAGGGAAGGGACTAGCGGCCTACGAGCAGTACTTC.

This clone was counted a single time. V and J are TRBV18 and TRBJ1-1; a weak D match, TRBD1 (6 bases). CDR3 length equals 14 residues. From germline, CDR1 is KGHSH and CDR2 LQKENI. Trimming removed 1 base at V and 5 bases at J, with 11 bases between. The CDR3 spells CASSPQTRGTEAFF. CDR3 DNA: TGTGCCAGCTCACCACAAACCAGGGGAACTGAAGCTTTCTTT.

The chain has TRBV13 and TRBJ2-6; D not certain. In germline, CDR1 is PRHDT, CDR2 FYEKMQ (reference sequence). V was shortened by 8 bases and J by 4 bases, with 6 bases between the two germline ends. The CDR3 is 12 amino acids. The CDR3 region has the DNA TGTGCCAGCGTGGCGGGGGCCAACGTCCTGACTTTC. Translating gives CASVAGANVLTF.

The chain employs TRBV6-5 and TRBJ1-2, with D perhaps matching TRBD1 (5 bases). Looked up from germline, CDR1 is MNHEY and CDR2 is SVGAGI. V was clipped by 10 bases and J by 4 bases, with 19 bases between them. The CDR3 is made up of 14 amino acids. DNA for the CDR3: TGTGCCACCCACCCCCCCGGGGACTCCTATGGCTACACCTTC. Translated: CATHPPGDSYGYTF.